A selection of T cell receptor beta chains follows, all from one sample in a study of shared clonotypes between healthy human individuals. Produced via immunoSEQ multiplex PCR; TCRdb's table is partial and in-frame only. The table shows around 1.9 million clones, with 93% occurring only once. Sequencing used naive CD8+ T cells from PBMCs. Receptors originate from a man between 18 and 29 years old in good health. Some clones in this sample may be carry-over from other donors' samples. Both conserved end residues are part of each CDR3. A D gene is named only where the DNA matches it firmly. Clone size appears in some rows only: once, few, many, or a class for an expanded clone.

v_gene	len	j_gene	abundance	d_gene	CDR3nt	CDR3aa
TRBV9	17	TRBJ2-1	-	TRBD2	TGTGCCAGCACCTCACCCCCCAAAGGACTAGCGGAGAATGAGCAGTTCTTC	CASTSPPKGLAENEQFF
TRBV4-3	16	TRBJ2-3	-	TRBD2	TGCGCCAGCAGCCAAGTACTGAGCGGGAGTACAGATACGCAGTATTTT	CASSQVLSGSTDTQYF
TRBV27	14	TRBJ2-2	once	-	TGTGCCAGCAGTTTATATGTAGACTCCGGGGAGCTGTTTTTT	CASSLYVDSGELFF
TRBV9	14	TRBJ2-5	-	-	TGTGCCAGCAATGGCGGGGGCAGAGGGGAGACCCAGTACTTC	CASNGGGRGETQYF
TRBV6-5	13	TRBJ2-2	-	-	TGTGCCAGCAGCCGCCCTTTTGCCGGGGAGCTGTTTTTT	CASSRPFAGELFF
TRBV30	15	TRBJ2-7	-	TRBD2	TGTGCCTGGAGTGCTTGGACTAGCAGCACTGGCGAGCAGTACTTC	CAWSAWTSSTGEQYF
TRBV6-4	13	TRBJ1-1	few	-	TGTGCCAGCAGTGAAATTTTGGGCACTGAAGCTTTCTTT	CASSEILGTEAFF
TRBV28	14	TRBJ2-4	-	-	TGTGCCAGCAGCTTTGGACCGTCCCCAAGCCTTCAGTACTTC	CASSFGPSPSLQYF
TRBV7-8	15	TRBJ2-1	-	TRBD2	TGTGCCAGCAGCTCCCTAGCGGGTACCTACAATGAGCAGTTCTTC	CASSSLAGTYNEQFF
TRBV28	13	TRBJ2-7	-	-	TGTGCCAGCACCCTGAGTAGGGGTGACGAGCAGTACTTC	CASTLSRGDEQYF
TRBV19	17	TRBJ2-1	-	TRBD1	TGTGCCAGTTCCCTTGACAGGGGGCTTAGCCCCTACAATGAGCAGTTCTTC	CASSLDRGLSPYNEQFF
TRBV18	15	TRBJ2-1	-	-	TGTGCCAGCTCACCTCTTGGGGTTCCCTACAATGAGCAGTTCTTC	CASSPLGVPYNEQFF
TRBV7-9	13	TRBJ2-7	-	-	TGTGCCAGCAGCCCGGCCGTTTTTAACGAGCAGTACTTC	CASSPAVFNEQYF
TRBV2	14	TRBJ1-1	-	TRBD1	TGTGCCAGCAGGGGGGACAGGGGGAACACTGAAGCTTTCTTT	CASRGDRGNTEAFF
TRBV27	15	TRBJ2-7	-	-	TGTGCCAGCAGTTTATTGGCAGAAATCTCCTACGAGCAGTACTTC	CASSLLAEISYEQYF
TRBV9	17	TRBJ2-1	-	TRBD2	TGTGCCAGCAGTACTAGCGGGCATCTCAGCTCCTACAATGAGCAGTTCTTC	CASSTSGHLSSYNEQFF
TRBV19	15	TRBJ2-6	-	-	TGTGCCAGTAGTATGCCCCTCTCTGGGGCCAACGTCCTGACTTTC	CASSMPLSGANVLTF
TRBV28	12	TRBJ2-7	-	-	TGTGCCAGCAGTTTACGGGGGCGCGAGCAGTACTTC	CASSLRGREQYF
TRBV7-8	16	TRBJ2-1	-	-	TGTGCCAGCAGCTTAATAGAGGCAGCCGAAGAGGATGAGCAGTTCTTC	CASSLIEAAEEDEQFF
TRBV4-1	15	TRBJ2-1	-	-	TGCGCCAGCAGCCAAGAGTGGCCGCAAGACAATGAGCAGTTCTTC	CASSQEWPQDNEQFF